This T cell receptor (beta chain) was recovered during a study of blood T cell repertoires in COVID-19. Cohorts were determined from participant-reported clinical history. Donors of Cohort 3 who recovered were those that had two negative PCRs, clearance, or symptom resolution. The data were produced by immunoSEQ multiplex PCR, yet TCRdb's version contains in-frame clones alone and is incomplete. The sample yields about 150,000 clones, about 88% seen once. The CDR3 loop spans 14 amino acids. The V segment lost 4 bases and the J segment 2 bases; nucleotides outside the gene matches: 5. Germline lookup yields CDR1 SGHNT and CDR2 YYREEE (reference sequence).

Sequencing was done on a sample of PBMCs or T cells enriched from blood (not recorded which). The receptor's source is a woman in her forties or fifties who had recovered from COVID-19. This chain uses TRBV5-4 with TRBJ1-2; 7 positions match TRBD1. The CDR3 DNA sequence: TGTGCCAGCAGCCCGGGACAGCTAAACTATGGCTACACCTTC. Encoded protein: CASSPGQLNYGYTF. Combining the CDR3 with reference TRBV5-4 and TRBJ1-2 gives the whole variable domain ETGVTQSPTHLIKTRGQQVTLRCSSQSGHNTVSWYQQALGQGPQFIFQYYREEENGRGNFPPRFSGLQFPNYSSELNVNALELDDSALYLCASSPGQLNYGYTFGSGTRLTVV.